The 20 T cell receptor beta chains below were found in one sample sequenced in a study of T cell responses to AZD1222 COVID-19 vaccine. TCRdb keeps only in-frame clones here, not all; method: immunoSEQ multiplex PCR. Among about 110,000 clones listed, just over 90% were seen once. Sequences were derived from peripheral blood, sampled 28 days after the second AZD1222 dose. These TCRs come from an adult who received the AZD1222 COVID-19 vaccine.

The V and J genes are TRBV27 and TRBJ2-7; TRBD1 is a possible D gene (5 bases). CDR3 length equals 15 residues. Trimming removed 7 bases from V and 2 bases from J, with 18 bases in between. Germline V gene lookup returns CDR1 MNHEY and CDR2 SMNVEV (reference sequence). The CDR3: CASKELGVGTYEQYF. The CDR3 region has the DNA TGTGCCAGCAAGGAATTAGGGGTGGGGACCTACGAGCAGTACTTC.

This chain's CDR3 is CASSSIRDRDQETQYF. As DNA, the CDR3 is TGTGCCAGCAGTTCGATCCGGGACAGGGACCAAGAGACCCAGTACTTC. This rearrangement joins TRBV6-5 to TRBJ2-5; 9 bases match TRBD1. V shed 4 bases and J 0 bases; nucleotides not matched to a gene: 6. Germline-derived CDR1 and CDR2 are MNHEY and SVGAGI. This CDR3 is built from 16 residues.

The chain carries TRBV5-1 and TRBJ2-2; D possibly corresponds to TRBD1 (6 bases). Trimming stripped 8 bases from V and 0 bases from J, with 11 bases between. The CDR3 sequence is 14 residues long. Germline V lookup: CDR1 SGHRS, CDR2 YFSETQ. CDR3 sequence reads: CASFTGPNTGELFF. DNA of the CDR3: TGCGCCAGTTTTACAGGGCCGAACACCGGGGAGCTGTTTTTT.

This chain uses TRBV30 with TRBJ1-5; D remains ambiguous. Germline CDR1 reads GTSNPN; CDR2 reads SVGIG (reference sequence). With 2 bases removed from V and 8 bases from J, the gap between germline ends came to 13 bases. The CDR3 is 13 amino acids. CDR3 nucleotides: TGTGCCTGGAGTCACGAAGCTCGGGAGCCCCAGCATTTT. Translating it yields CAWSHEAREPQHF.

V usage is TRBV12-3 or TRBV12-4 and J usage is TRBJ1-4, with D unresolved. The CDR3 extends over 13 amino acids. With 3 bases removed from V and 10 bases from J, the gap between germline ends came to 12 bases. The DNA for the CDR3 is TGTGCCAGCAGTTTGCAGGCAATCGGAAAACTGTTTTTT. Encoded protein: CASSLQAIGKLFF.

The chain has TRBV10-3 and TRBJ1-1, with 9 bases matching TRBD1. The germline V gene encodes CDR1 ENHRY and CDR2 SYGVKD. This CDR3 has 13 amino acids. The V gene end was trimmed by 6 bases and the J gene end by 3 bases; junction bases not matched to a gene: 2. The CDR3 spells CAIRDRGDTEAFF. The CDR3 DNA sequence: TGTGCCATCAGAGACAGGGGGGACACTGAAGCTTTCTTT.

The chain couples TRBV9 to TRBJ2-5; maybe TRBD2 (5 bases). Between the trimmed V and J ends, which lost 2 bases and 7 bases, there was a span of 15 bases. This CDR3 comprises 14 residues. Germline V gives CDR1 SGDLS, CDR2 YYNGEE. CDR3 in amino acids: CASSVEEAPGTQYF. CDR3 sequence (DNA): TGTGCCAGCAGCGTTGAGGAGGCGCCGGGGACCCAGTACTTC. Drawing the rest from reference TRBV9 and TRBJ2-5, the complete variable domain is DSGVTQTPKHLITATGQRVTLRCSPRSGDLSVYWYQQSLDQGLQFLIQYYNGEERAKGNILERFSAQQFPDLHSELNLSSLELGDSALYFCASSVEEAPGTQYFGPGTRLLVL.

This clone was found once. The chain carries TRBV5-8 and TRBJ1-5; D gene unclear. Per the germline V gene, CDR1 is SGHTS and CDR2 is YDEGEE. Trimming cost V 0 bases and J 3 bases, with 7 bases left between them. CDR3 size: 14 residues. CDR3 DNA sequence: TGTGCCAGCAGCTTGGTGTCAGTCAATCAGCCCCAGCATTTT. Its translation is CASSLVSVNQPQHF.

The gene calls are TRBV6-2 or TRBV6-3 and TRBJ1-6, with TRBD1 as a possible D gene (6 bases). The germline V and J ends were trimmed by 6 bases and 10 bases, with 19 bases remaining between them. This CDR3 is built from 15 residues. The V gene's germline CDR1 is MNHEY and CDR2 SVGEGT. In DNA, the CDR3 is TGTGCCAGCAGACCTTGGGCCGAGAGGGGGTCACCCCTCCACTTT. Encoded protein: CASRPWAERGSPLHF.

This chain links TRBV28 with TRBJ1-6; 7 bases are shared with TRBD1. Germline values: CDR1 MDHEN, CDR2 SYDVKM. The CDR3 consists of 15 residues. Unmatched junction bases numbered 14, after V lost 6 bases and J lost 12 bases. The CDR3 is CASSLARQGGGPLHF. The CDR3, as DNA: TGTGCCAGCAGCTTAGCCCGACAGGGTGGTGGACCCCTCCACTTT.

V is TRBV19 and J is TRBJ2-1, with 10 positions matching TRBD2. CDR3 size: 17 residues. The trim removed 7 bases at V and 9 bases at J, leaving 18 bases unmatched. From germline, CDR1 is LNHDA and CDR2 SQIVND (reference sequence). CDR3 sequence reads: CASIPPGGAGGQCEQFF. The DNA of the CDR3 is TGTGCCAGTATCCCGCCCGGGGGAGCGGGAGGGCAATGTGAGCAGTTCTTC. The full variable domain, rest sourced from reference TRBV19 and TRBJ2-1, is DGGITQSPKYLFRKEGQNVTLSCEQNLNHDAMYWYRQDPGQGLRLIYYSQIVNDFQKGDIAEGYSVSREKKESFPLTVTSAQKNPTAFYLCASIPPGGAGGQCEQFFGPGTRLTVL.

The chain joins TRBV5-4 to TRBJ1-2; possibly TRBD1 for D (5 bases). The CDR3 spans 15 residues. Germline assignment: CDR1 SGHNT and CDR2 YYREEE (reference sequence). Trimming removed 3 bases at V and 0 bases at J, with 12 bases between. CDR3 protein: CASSSPGTANYGYTF. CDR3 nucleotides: TGTGCCAGCAGCTCGCCCGGGACGGCTAACTATGGCTACACCTTC. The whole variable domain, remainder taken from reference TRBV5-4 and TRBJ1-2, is ETGVTQSPTHLIKTRGQQVTLRCSSQSGHNTVSWYQQALGQGPQFIFQYYREEENGRGNFPPRFSGLQFPNYSSELNVNALELDDSALYLCASSSPGTANYGYTFGSGTRLTVV.

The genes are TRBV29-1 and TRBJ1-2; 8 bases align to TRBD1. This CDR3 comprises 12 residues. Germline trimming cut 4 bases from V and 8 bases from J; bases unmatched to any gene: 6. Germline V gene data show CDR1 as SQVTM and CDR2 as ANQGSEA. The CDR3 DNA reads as TGCAGCGTTGCCTCGACAGGGGTCGGCTACACCTTC. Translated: CSVASTGVGYTF.

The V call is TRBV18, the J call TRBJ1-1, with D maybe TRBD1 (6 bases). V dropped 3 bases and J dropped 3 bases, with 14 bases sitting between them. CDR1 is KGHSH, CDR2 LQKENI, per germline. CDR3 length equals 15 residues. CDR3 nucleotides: TGTGCCAGCTCACCCCAATGGGGGGCAGACACTGAAGCTTTCTTT. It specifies CASSPQWGADTEAFF.

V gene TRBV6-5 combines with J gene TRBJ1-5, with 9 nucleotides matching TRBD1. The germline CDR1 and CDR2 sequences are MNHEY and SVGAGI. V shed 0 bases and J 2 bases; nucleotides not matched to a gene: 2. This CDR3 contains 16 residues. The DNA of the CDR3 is TGTGCCAGCAGTTACTCCCGGACAGGGGGCAATCAGCCCCAGCATTTT. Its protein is CASSYSRTGGNQPQHF.

CDR3 region: CASSVGGPPYEQYF. CDR3 DNA sequence: TGTGCCAGCAGCGTCGGGGGCCCCCCCTACGAGCAGTACTTC. This chain uses TRBV5-5 with TRBJ2-7; TRBD1 or TRBD2 may be the D gene (6 bases each). The V gene lost 4 bases and the J gene lost 2 bases, with 13 bases spanning the gap. CDR1 SGHKS and CDR2 YYEKEE come from the germline V gene (reference sequence). The CDR3 runs 14 residues. Variable domain in full (rest from reference TRBV5-5 and TRBJ2-7): DAGVTQSPTHLIKTRGQQVTLRCSPISGHKSVSWYQQVLGQGPQFIFQYYEKEERGRGNFPDRFSARQFPNYSSELNVNALLLGDSALYLCASSVGGPPYEQYFGPGTRLTVT.

The CDR3 DNA reads as TGCAGTGCTAGTCTTGGGGGCTATAATTCACCCCTCCACTTT. Its protein product is CSASLGGYNSPLHF. This chain joins TRBV20-1 and TRBJ1-6; D perhaps matches TRBD1 (5 bases). Germline CDR1 and CDR2: DFQATT and SNEGSKA (reference sequence). V was cut by 3 bases and J by 3 bases, with 9 bases left in between. This CDR3 has 14 amino acids.

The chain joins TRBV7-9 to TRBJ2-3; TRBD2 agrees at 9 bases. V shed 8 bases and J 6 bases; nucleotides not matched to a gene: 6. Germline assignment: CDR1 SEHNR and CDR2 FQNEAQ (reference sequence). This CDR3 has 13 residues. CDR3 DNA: TGTGCCAGCTTGCGGGAGGGGCCTGATACGCAGTATTTT. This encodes CASLREGPDTQYF.

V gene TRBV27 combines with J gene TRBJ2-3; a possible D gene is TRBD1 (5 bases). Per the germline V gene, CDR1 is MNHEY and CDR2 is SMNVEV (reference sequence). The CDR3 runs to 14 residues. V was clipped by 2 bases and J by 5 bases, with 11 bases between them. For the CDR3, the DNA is TGTGCCAGCAGTTTAGAAGGGGCGAAAGATACGCAGTATTTT. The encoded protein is CASSLEGAKDTQYF.

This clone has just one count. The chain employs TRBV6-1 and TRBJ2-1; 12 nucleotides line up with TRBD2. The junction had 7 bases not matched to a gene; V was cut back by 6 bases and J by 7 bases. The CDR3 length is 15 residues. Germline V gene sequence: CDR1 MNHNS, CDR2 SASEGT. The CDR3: CASSLLAGGSNEQFF. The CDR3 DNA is TGTGCCAGCAGCCTACTAGCGGGAGGTTCGAATGAGCAGTTCTTC.